These 24 T cell receptor beta chains were all obtained from the same sample, sequenced in a study of blood T cell repertoires in COVID-19. Using immunoSEQ multiplex PCR, the repertoire was profiled, and TCRdb retains in-frame clones only, with some absent. The sample shows 350,000 or so clones, about 91% of them seen only once. The sample taken for sequencing was peripheral blood. The source is a woman aged 25 to 45 with COVID-19, enrolled during active disease.

In regard to this clone: This sequence may be a read error, since a much larger clone differs from it by one base. The rearrangement links TRBV2 to TRBJ1-6; 10 bases align to TRBD1. V was clipped by 7 bases and J by 7 bases; unmatched bases: 4. The germline V gene has CDR1 SNHLY and CDR2 FYNNEI. CDR3 length: 14 amino acids. This CDR3 is CASNPGQGNSPLHF. Here the CDR3 DNA reads TGTGCCAGCAACCCGGGACAGGGGAATTCACCCCTCCACTTT.

This sequence joins TRBV10-2 and TRBJ2-2; maybe TRBD1 (6 bases). The germline gives CDR1 WSHSY, CDR2 SAAADI. The CDR3 is 15 residues long. The V end was cut by 6 bases, the J end by 3 bases, with 14 bases between. The CDR3 loop reads CASRNRDLDTGELFF. In DNA form, the CDR3 reads TGCGCCAGCAGGAACAGGGATCTCGACACCGGGGAGCTGTTTTTT.

The sample holds one count of this clone. The rearrangement links TRBV28 to TRBJ2-7; 8 bases align to TRBD2. Germline V gene lookup returns CDR1 MDHEN and CDR2 SYDVKM. CDR3 length equals 14 residues. J was trimmed by 6 bases and V by 4 bases; bases with no gene match: 8. In nucleotides, the CDR3 is TGTGCCAGCAGTTCAACCGGGACTAGATTCGAGCAGTACGTC. As protein: CASSSTGTRFEQYV.

V and J are TRBV2 and TRBJ2-2; D might be TRBD2 (6 bases). CDR1 and CDR2 (germline): SNHLY, FYNNEI. This CDR3 has 15 amino acids. V gave up 5 bases and J gave up 5 bases, with 15 bases separating them. This CDR3 is CASSRGTPETGELFF. CDR3 DNA sequence: TGTGCCAGCAGTCGCGGGACTCCCGAGACCGGGGAGCTGTTTTTT. Variable domain in full (rest from reference TRBV2 and TRBJ2-2): EPEVTQTPSHQVTQMGQEVILRCVPISNHLYFYWYRQILGQKVEFLVSFYNNEISEKSEIFDDQFSVERPDGSNFTLKIRSTKLEDSAMYFCASSRGTPETGELFFGEGSRLTVL.

A few counts support this clone. The J gene is TRBJ1-1, the V gene TRBV20-1, with TRBD1 as a possible D gene (5 bases). Germline V gene sequence: CDR1 DFQATT, CDR2 SNEGSKA (reference sequence). Trimming cost V 5 bases and J 7 bases, with 11 bases left between them. The CDR3 extends over 11 amino acids. This CDR3 reads CSAGHGFEAFF. The DNA of the CDR3 is TGCAGTGCTGGACATGGGTTTGAAGCTTTCTTT.

The chain uses TRBV5-5 and TRBJ2-1; D not certain. V was cut by 4 bases and J by 12 bases, with 17 bases left in between. This CDR3 region has 13 residues. Germline V CDR1 and CDR2: SGHKS, YYEKEE (reference sequence). CDR3: CASSRLGDGRQFF. The CDR3 DNA reads as TGTGCCAGCAGCAGGCTGGGCGATGGCAGGCAGTTCTTC.

The chain carries TRBV4-1 and TRBJ2-1; 12 bases fit TRBD2. This CDR3 comprises 16 residues. Per the germline V gene, CDR1 is MGHRA and CDR2 is YSYEKL. With V trimmed by 3 bases and J by 3 bases, 3 bases remained unmatched. The CDR3 is CASSHRTSGVYNEQFF. In DNA, the CDR3 is TGCGCCAGCAGCCACAGGACTAGCGGGGTCTACAATGAGCAGTTCTTC.

The rearrangement links TRBV9 to TRBJ2-1; a weak D match, TRBD2 (5 bases). This CDR3 region has 14 residues. Germline V gene data show CDR1 as SGDLS and CDR2 as YYNGEE. The germline V and J ends were trimmed by 0 bases and 4 bases, with 8 bases remaining between them. In DNA, the CDR3 is TGTGCCAGCAGCGTAGAGACGGGGTACAATGAGCAGTTCTTC. Translation gives CASSVETGYNEQFF.

The genes are TRBV15 and TRBJ2-7; 9 bases line up with TRBD1. Germline loops: CDR1 LNHNV, CDR2 YYDKDF (reference sequence). The CDR3 is made up of 15 amino acids. V gave up 5 bases and J gave up 4 bases; unmatched junction bases: 9. CDR3 sequence: CATSPDRGYGYEQYF. CDR3 DNA sequence: TGTGCCACCAGCCCCGACAGGGGGTATGGGTACGAGCAGTACTTC.

This clone has only one observation. The chain's CDR3 is CASSPRDRDNEQYF. CDR3 nucleotide sequence: TGTGCCAGCAGCCCCCGGGACAGGGACAACGAGCAGTACTTC. This chain connects TRBV6-5 to TRBJ2-7; 9 bases are shared with TRBD1. The CDR3 contains 14 residues. V gave up 6 bases and J gave up 5 bases; unmatched junction bases: 8. CDR1 and CDR2 (germline): MNHEY, SVGAGI.

This clone showed up just once. This chain connects TRBV6-1 to TRBJ1-1; 10 nucleotides match TRBD1. Germline CDR1 and CDR2: MNHNS and SASEGT. CDR3 size: 18 residues. The J segment lost 2 bases and the V segment lost 4 bases, leaving 13 bases of the junction unmatched. CDR3 DNA sequence: TGTGCCAGCAGTGGGACCTGGGGGACAGGGGCCTTAAACACTGAAGCTTTCTTT. Protein product: CASSGTWGTGALNTEAFF.

This sequence joins TRBV4-2 and TRBJ1-1; no definite D call. Germline CDR1 and CDR2: LGHNA and YNFKEQ. The CDR3 is 15 amino acids. Deletions cut 0 bases from V and 8 bases from J, with 16 bases between. This CDR3 is CASSQEIVVVAEAFF. The CDR3 DNA is TGTGCCAGCAGCCAAGAAATTGTGGTGGTGGCCGAAGCTTTCTTT.

The chain employs TRBV5-1 and TRBJ1-2; TRBD1 agrees at 9 bases. The CDR3 runs 15 residues. Germline CDR1 reads SGHRS; CDR2 reads YFSETQ. Trimming cost V 3 bases and J 6 bases; bases outside gene matches: 9. The CDR3 is CASSSTRDRVNGYTF. CDR3 DNA sequence: TGCGCCAGCAGCTCGACCCGGGACAGGGTGAATGGCTACACCTTC.

The V gene is TRBV12-3 or TRBV12-4, the J gene TRBJ2-3, with a weak D call TRBD1 (5 bases). This CDR3 is 12 amino acids long. V was shortened by 2 bases and J by 11 bases, with 11 bases between the two germline ends. The CDR3 protein is CASSLLRQWQYF. For the CDR3, the DNA is TGTGCCAGCAGTTTATTGCGACAGTGGCAGTATTTT.

The gene calls are TRBV3-1 (or the pseudogene TRBV3-2) and TRBJ1-3; 9 bases agree with TRBD1. This CDR3 region has 16 residues. V shed 2 bases, J shed 7 bases, and the junction held 9 bases outside the gene matches. Germline lookup yields CDR1 LGHDT and CDR2 YNNKEL (reference sequence). CDR3 region: CASSQTLQGATNTIYF. The CDR3 DNA is TGTGCCAGCAGCCAAACCCTACAGGGGGCCACGAACACCATATATTTT.

This rearrangement joins TRBV5-1 to TRBJ1-4; TRBD1 is a possible D gene (5 bases). V was cut by 5 bases and J by 6 bases, with 14 bases left in between. This CDR3 has 14 residues. Germline CDR1 SGHRS, CDR2 YFSETQ. CDR3 nucleotide sequence: TGCGCCAGCAGGATTGGGCAGGGATATGAAAAACTGTTTTTT. Protein product: CASRIGQGYEKLFF.

CDR3 nucleotide sequence: TGTGCCAGCAGCGTAAGTTCCGGAGCTAACTATGGCTACACCTTC. It specifies CASSVSSGANYGYTF. This chain connects TRBV9 to TRBJ1-2; no firm D call. Trimming left V 1 base short and J 0 bases short, with 10 bases between. This CDR3 region has 15 residues. In germline, CDR1 is SGDLS, CDR2 YYNGEE.

The chain is built from TRBV5-6 and TRBJ1-4; tentatively, D is TRBD1 (5 bases). This CDR3 spans 16 amino acids. CDR1 SGHDT and CDR2 YYEEEE come from the germline V gene. Trimming removed 1 base at V and 0 bases at J, with 10 bases between. The CDR3 DNA sequence: TGTGCCAGCAGCTTGATTCCGGGGGCAACTAATGAAAAACTGTTTTTT. Translating gives CASSLIPGATNEKLFF.

The chain links TRBV6-5 to TRBJ2-2; 7 bases line up with TRBD1. Germline CDR1 is MNHEY and CDR2 is SVGAGI. After removal of 7 bases from V and 2 bases from J, the junction contained 7 bases not matched to a gene. The CDR3 loop spans 15 amino acids. The CDR3 sequence is CASTTGTVNTGELFF. CDR3 DNA sequence: TGTGCCAGCACTACCGGGACAGTCAACACCGGGGAGCTGTTTTTT.

V and J are TRBV4-2 and TRBJ1-3; TRBD1 aligns across 9 bases. The germline gives CDR1 LGHNA, CDR2 YNFKEQ. The CDR3 is 15 residues long. J gave up 3 bases and V 4 bases, and 4 bases lay outside the gene matches. The CDR3 DNA reads TGTGCCAGCAGCCTAGGGGACAGGGATGGAAACACCATATATTTT. Protein sequence: CASSLGDRDGNTIYF.

The V gene is TRBV6-1, the J gene TRBJ1-5; D unclear. CDR3 length equals 15 residues. The germline V gene encodes CDR1 MNHNS and CDR2 SASEGT. Trimming shortened V by 1 base and J by 7 bases, and 14 bases separated the two germline ends. CDR3 loop: CASSEEWGGWQPQHF. As DNA, the CDR3 is TGTGCCAGCAGTGAAGAGTGGGGAGGGTGGCAGCCCCAGCATTTT.

The rearrangement uses TRBV7-2 and TRBJ2-5, with D maybe TRBD1 (6 bases). The ends were cut back, 2 bases at V and 5 bases at J, with 12 bases in the middle. This CDR3 region has 14 residues. Per the germline V gene, CDR1 is SGHTA and CDR2 is FQGNSA. The DNA of the CDR3 is TGTGCCAGCAGCTTAAACAGGGCGATGGAGACCCAGTACTTC. Amino acids: CASSLNRAMETQYF.

This rearrangement joins TRBV7-9 to TRBJ1-2; 10 bases are a match to TRBD1. Looked up from germline, CDR1 is SEHNR and CDR2 is FQNEAQ (reference sequence). CDR3 length: 15 residues. J gave up 6 bases and V 2 bases, and 6 bases lay outside the gene matches. CDR3 region: CASSLTGTGVHGYTF. The CDR3 bases are TGTGCCAGCAGCTTAACCGGGACAGGGGTTCATGGCTACACCTTC.

V gene TRBV2 combines with J gene TRBJ2-7; D uncertain. Germline V gene sequence: CDR1 SNHLY, CDR2 FYNNEI. V was cut by 2 bases and J by 2 bases, with 10 bases left in between. CDR3 length: 14 amino acids. This CDR3 reads CASSESPGTYEQYV. Written as DNA, the CDR3 is TGTGCCAGCAGTGAATCCCCAGGAACCTACGAGCAGTACGTC.